Below, 32 T cell receptor beta chains from the same sample are listed, as sequenced in a study of long-term antiretroviral therapy in people with HIV. With survey level as its setting, the immunoSEQ assay was v3.0. Sequencing was performed with immunoSEQ multiplex PCR; in TCRdb, only in-frame clones are kept and a portion is missing. The sample lists approximately 22,000 clones; 80% to 90% were seen once. This sample comprised unsorted PBMCs, obtained 1.9 years after starting antiretroviral therapy. The receptor set was obtained from a woman between 45 and 65 years old with HIV.

The CDR3 region is CASSLATASGELFF. In DNA, the CDR3 is TGTGCCAGCAGCTTGGCCACCGCTTCCGGGGAGCTGTTTTTT. The V and J genes are TRBV5-8 and TRBJ2-2; D not certain. With 0 bases removed from V and 6 bases from J, the gap between germline ends came to 9 bases. In germline, CDR1 is SGHTS, CDR2 YDEGEE. There are 14 residues in the CDR3.

This clone was found once. This chain joins TRBV6-5 and TRBJ1-4; tentative D call: TRBD1 (6 bases). The V and J ends lost 4 bases and 4 bases respectively, with 10 bases between them. In germline, CDR1 is MNHEY, CDR2 SVGAGI. The CDR3 contains 14 residues. CDR3 nucleotides: TGTGCCAGCAGTTGGGGGGGCAGTAATGAAAAACTGTTTTTT. This translates into CASSWGGSNEKLFF.

This rearrangement joins TRBV6-5 to TRBJ1-2; 7 nucleotides line up with TRBD1. Per germline, CDR1 MNHEY and CDR2 SVGAGI. With V trimmed by 2 bases and J by 1 base, 4 bases remained unmatched. This CDR3 is 15 amino acids long. The CDR3, as DNA: TGTGCCAGCAGTTACACAGGGGCCCTTAACTATGGCTACACCTTC. Residues: CASSYTGALNYGYTF.

The chain uses TRBV28 and TRBJ1-5; TRBD1 matches 9 bases. The V gene end was trimmed by 6 bases and the J gene end by 6 bases; junction bases not matched to a gene: 21. Germline CDR1 MDHEN, CDR2 SYDVKM. This CDR3 comprises 19 residues. In nucleotides, the CDR3 is TGTGCCAGCAGCCGTCGCCGGGGACAGGGAGACGGCACGGGTCAGCCCCAGCATTTT. Protein: CASSRRRGQGDGTGQPQHF.

This chain links TRBV7-9 with TRBJ2-1; no firm D call. Germline V gene sequence: CDR1 SEHNR, CDR2 FQNEAQ (reference sequence). This CDR3 spans 14 amino acids. The V gene lost 1 base and the J gene lost 7 bases, with 11 bases spanning the gap. The CDR3 region is CASSLVDGENEQFF. CDR3 nucleotides: TGTGCCAGCAGCTTAGTGGATGGTGAGAATGAGCAGTTCTTC.

The chain uses TRBV19 and TRBJ1-2; no clear D gene. CDR1 and CDR2 (germline): LNHDA, SQIVND (reference sequence). The CDR3 runs to 13 residues. V gave up 7 bases and J gave up 4 bases, with 13 bases separating them. The CDR3 sequence is CASTLAGGYGYTF. The CDR3 bases are TGTGCCAGTACCTTGGCGGGAGGCTATGGCTACACCTTC.

This rearrangement joins TRBV27 to TRBJ1-1; D might be TRBD1 (5 bases). The germline V gene has CDR1 MNHEY and CDR2 SMNVEV (reference sequence). Trimming cost V 5 bases and J 3 bases, with 10 bases left between them. The CDR3 is 13 amino acids. The CDR3 nucleotides are TGTGCCAGCAGTCGAGGGACCTACACTGAAGCTTTCTTT. It translates to CASSRGTYTEAFF.

The count of this clone is one. This chain connects TRBV29-1 to TRBJ1-1, with 7 nucleotides matching TRBD1. With V trimmed by 6 bases and J by 4 bases, 11 bases remained unmatched. Germline V gene data show CDR1 as SQVTM and CDR2 as ANQGSEA. The CDR3 runs 14 residues. DNA of the CDR3: TGCAGCGTCAAAAGGCAGGGGGATGGCACTGAAGCTTTCTTT. As protein: CSVKRQGDGTEAFF.

The V gene is TRBV7-9, the J gene TRBJ2-7; 8 nucleotides line up with TRBD2. The junction had 6 bases not matched to a gene; V was cut back by 4 bases and J by 1 base. The CDR3 spans 15 residues. Germline CDR1 reads SEHNR; CDR2 reads FQNEAQ (reference sequence). The CDR3 DNA reads as TGTGCCAGCAGCTCCCCGAAGCGGGGGTCCTACGAGCAGTACTTC. It specifies CASSSPKRGSYEQYF.

This sequence joins TRBV4-1 and TRBJ2-1; TRBD2 matches 7 bases. The ends lost 3 bases at V and 2 bases at J; junction bases unmatched: 7. Germline V gene lookup returns CDR1 MGHRA and CDR2 YSYEKL. The CDR3 loop spans 16 amino acids. The CDR3 DNA reads TGCGCCAGCAGCCACCGGGCGGGGGTGGCCTACAATGAGCAGTTCTTC. Protein: CASSHRAGVAYNEQFF.

This clone was seen only a few times. The gene calls are TRBV7-2 and TRBJ1-1; D gene unclear. The germline V gene has CDR1 SGHTA and CDR2 FQGNSA. V lost 1 base, J lost 4 bases, and 10 bases lay in between. The CDR3 length is 14 residues. The CDR3 region is CASSLVTQATEAFF. The DNA of the CDR3 is TGTGCCAGCAGCTTAGTTACCCAGGCCACTGAAGCTTTCTTT.

This chain joins TRBV9 and TRBJ2-6, with 10 bases that match TRBD1. The CDR3 has 18 residues. V lost 0 bases and J lost 0; bases outside the gene matches: 3. Looked up from germline, CDR1 is SGDLS and CDR2 is YYNGEE. The CDR3 coding sequence is TGTGCCAGCAGCGTAGCGGGACAGGGGAGCTCTGGGGCCAACGTCCTGACTTTC. Residues: CASSVAGQGSSGANVLTF.

V and J are TRBV6-1 and TRBJ2-4; D gene ambiguous. Germline assignment: CDR1 MNHNS and CDR2 SASEGT. This CDR3 is built from 14 residues. Deletions cut 6 bases from V and 0 bases from J, with 9 bases between. The CDR3 sequence is CASRDVVAKNIQYF. The CDR3 region has the DNA TGTGCCAGCAGGGACGTAGTAGCCAAAAACATTCAGTACTTC.

The chain links TRBV4-2 to TRBJ2-3; TRBD2 agrees at 7 bases. The CDR3 contains 15 residues. Trimming took 4 bases from V and 2 from J; bases not matched to a gene: 6. Germline loops: CDR1 LGHNA, CDR2 YNFKEQ. The CDR3 DNA is TGTGCCAGCAGCCCCGGGACTACCGACACAGATACGCAGTATTTT. It yields the protein CASSPGTTDTDTQYF.

The chain employs TRBV7-2 and TRBJ1-2; TRBD1 matches at 9 bases. Germline V CDR1 and CDR2: SGHTA, FQGNSA. V shed 4 bases, J shed 4 bases, and the junction held 7 bases outside the gene matches. CDR3 size: 15 residues. CDR3 DNA sequence: TGTGCCAGCAGCTCCTCCGGGACAGGGATCTATGGCTACACCTTC. Residues: CASSSSGTGIYGYTF.

The rearrangement links TRBV5-6 to TRBJ2-4; TRBD2 matches at 8 bases. V shed 2 bases, J shed 7 bases, and the junction held 5 bases outside the gene matches. CDR3 length equals 14 residues. Per the germline V gene, CDR1 is SGHDT and CDR2 is YYEEEE. CDR3 DNA sequence: TGTGCCAGCAGCTTCCCGGGGGGGGTTAACATTCAGTACTTC. It translates to CASSFPGGVNIQYF. The full variable domain, in which reference TRBV5-6 and TRBJ2-4 provide the parts outside the CDR3, is DAGVTQSPTHLIKTRGQQVTLRCSPKSGHDTVSWYQQALGQGPQFIFQYYEEEERQRGNFPDRFSGHQFPNYSSELNVNALLLGDSALYLCASSFPGGVNIQYFGAGTRLSVL.

This clone was found a few times. CDR3 amino acids: CASSLQGVNTEAFF. CDR3 nucleotide sequence: TGTGCCAGCAGCCTGCAGGGAGTGAACACTGAAGCTTTCTTT. The chain is built from TRBV5-4 and TRBJ1-1, with D maybe TRBD1 (5 bases). This CDR3 region has 14 residues. The ends were cut back, 4 bases at V and 0 bases at J, with 10 bases in the middle. Germline loops: CDR1 SGHNT, CDR2 YYREEE (reference sequence).

The chain carries TRBV18 and TRBJ2-7; D is unresolved. Germline V lookup: CDR1 KGHSH, CDR2 LQKENI. Trimming shortened V by 0 bases and J by 12 bases, and 18 bases separated the two germline ends. This CDR3 contains 14 residues. CDR3 bases: TGTGCCAGCTCACCACCTTCCAACCCGGGTATAGCGTACTTC. This gives the protein CASSPPSNPGIAYF.

CDR3 loop: CATQGETQYF. CDR3 coding DNA: TGTGCCACCCAAGGAGAGACCCAGTACTTC. This sequence joins TRBV19 and TRBJ2-5, with no clear D. This CDR3 contains 10 residues. The germline V gene encodes CDR1 LNHDA and CDR2 SQIVND (reference sequence). The V and J ends lost 10 bases and 4 bases respectively, with 7 bases between them. The entire variable domain, with the rest obtained from reference TRBV19 and TRBJ2-5, is as follows: DGGITQSPKYLFRKEGQNVTLSCEQNLNHDAMYWYRQDPGQGLRLIYYSQIVNDFQKGDIAEGYSVSREKKESFPLTVTSAQKNPTAFYLCATQGETQYFGPGTRLLVL.

This chain uses TRBV5-1 with TRBJ1-1; D gene uncertain. The CDR3 is 14 amino acids. Germline V gene lookup returns CDR1 SGHRS and CDR2 YFSETQ. Trimming pared 7 bases from V and 1 base from J, leaving 14 bases between. In nucleotides, the CDR3 is TGCGCCAGCGGTAAGGACGCCGCGAACACTGAAGCTTTCTTT. Protein product: CASGKDAANTEAFF. The full variable domain, rest sourced from reference TRBV5-1 and TRBJ1-1, is KAGVTQTPRYLIKTRGQQVTLSCSPISGHRSVSWYQQTPGQGLQFLFEYFSETQRNKGNFPGRFSGRQFSNSRSEMNVSTLELGDSALYLCASGKDAANTEAFFGQGTRLTVV.

The chain is built from TRBV13 and TRBJ2-1; 8 bases line up with TRBD2. V was clipped by 1 base and J by 4 bases; unmatched bases: 9. Germline CDR1 PRHDT, CDR2 FYEKMQ (reference sequence). The CDR3 length is 17 residues. CDR3 sequence reads: CASSLVRETSGYNEQFF. CDR3 nucleotide sequence: TGTGCCAGCAGCTTAGTTCGGGAAACTAGCGGTTACAATGAGCAGTTCTTC. Together with reference TRBV13 and TRBJ2-1, the CDR3 gives the full variable domain: AAGVIQSPRHLIKEKRETATLKCYPIPRHDTVYWYQQGPGQDPQFLISFYEKMQSDKGSIPDRFSAQQFSDYHSELNMSSLELGDSALYFCASSLVRETSGYNEQFFGPGTRLTVL.

The V and J genes are TRBV4-3 and TRBJ2-1; no clear D gene. There are 14 residues in the CDR3. CDR1 and CDR2 (germline): LGHNA, YSLEER. V lost 0 bases and J 10 bases, leaving 13 bases between the germline ends. The CDR3 region has the DNA TGCGCCAGCAGCCAAGATATCTCCTTGGGAGAGCAGTTCTTC. Translation gives CASSQDISLGEQFF.

CDR3 loop: CAWSINSGANVLTF. CDR3 nucleotides: TGTGCCTGGTCCATCAACTCTGGGGCCAACGTCCTGACTTTC. The rearrangement uses TRBV30 and TRBJ2-6, with unresolved D. CDR3 length: 14 residues. V was pared by 5 bases and J by 0 bases, with 8 bases between. CDR1 is GTSNPN and CDR2 is SVGIG in the germline V gene (reference sequence).

In this sample, this clone turned up a few times. The chain uses TRBV2 and TRBJ2-7, with 9 bases lining up with TRBD2. The CDR3 extends over 18 amino acids. Germline V CDR1 and CDR2: SNHLY, FYNNEI. The J segment lost 3 bases and the V segment lost 0 bases, leaving 12 bases of the junction unmatched. CDR3 nucleotide sequence: TGTGCCAGCAGTGAAGCTACTCGGCAAGCGGGAGGAAGCTACGAGCAGTACTTC. This translates into CASSEATRQAGGSYEQYF.

The chain uses TRBV29-1 and TRBJ1-1; D may be TRBD1 (6 bases). CDR3 length: 11 residues. Germline V lookup: CDR1 SQVTM, CDR2 ANQGSEA. V lost 5 bases and J lost 5, with 9 bases in between. CDR3 in DNA: TGCAGCGTTCAAACAGGGACTGAAGCTTTCTTT. This translates into CSVQTGTEAFF.

The V gene is TRBV2, the J gene TRBJ2-1, with 7 bases identical to TRBD1. Germline V gives CDR1 SNHLY, CDR2 FYNNEI. V was pared by 6 bases and J by 9 bases, with 17 bases of the junction left unmatched. This CDR3 region has 16 residues. For the CDR3, the DNA is TGTGCCAGCAGCTCAGGGACCTCTTCCTACAGGGGTGAGCAGTTCTTC. Translating it yields CASSSGTSSYRGEQFF.

The gene calls are TRBV7-2 and TRBJ1-1; perhaps TRBD1 as D (5 bases). From germline, CDR1 is SGHTA and CDR2 FQGNSA. CDR3 length: 13 amino acids. Deletions cut 0 bases from V and 4 bases from J, with 6 bases between. CDR3 sequence: CASSLAGVTEAFF. The CDR3 nucleotides are TGTGCCAGCAGCTTAGCAGGGGTCACTGAAGCTTTCTTT.

The V gene is TRBV15, the J gene TRBJ1-4, with 7 bases identical to TRBD1. The CDR3 length is 15 residues. V shed 1 base, J shed 4 bases, and the junction held 3 bases outside the gene matches. Germline CDR1 reads LNHNV; CDR2 reads YYDKDF (reference sequence). The CDR3 sequence is CATSRVTGVNEKLFF. CDR3 in DNA: TGTGCCACCAGCAGAGTAACAGGGGTTAATGAAAAACTGTTTTTT.

The chain carries TRBV7-8 and TRBJ2-7; 7 nucleotides line up with TRBD2. This CDR3 has 14 amino acids. The V and J ends lost 3 bases and 0 bases, in that order; junction bases with no gene match: 2. Germline V gene sequence: CDR1 SGHVS, CDR2 FQNEAQ. This chain's CDR3 is CASSFERGSYEQYF. The CDR3 DNA is TGTGCCAGCAGCTTCGAGCGGGGCTCCTACGAGCAGTACTTC.

The V and J genes are TRBV7-2 and TRBJ2-5; TRBD2 aligns across 9 bases. The V segment lost 4 bases and the J segment 4 bases; nucleotides outside the gene matches: 7. Germline V gene lookup returns CDR1 SGHTA and CDR2 FQGNSA. The CDR3 is 15 amino acids. This CDR3 is CASSSSGGPGETQYF. The CDR3 DNA reads as TGTGCCAGCAGCTCAAGCGGGGGGCCGGGAGAGACCCAGTACTTC.

The chain has TRBV6-6 and TRBJ2-7, with 9 bases aligning to TRBD2. CDR1 and CDR2 from the germline V gene are MNHNY and SVGAGI (reference sequence). Trimming cost V 3 bases and J 0 bases; bases outside gene matches: 6. CDR3 size: 16 residues. The CDR3 region has the DNA TGTGCCAGCAGTTATCCAAGCGGGGGGAGCTCCTACGAGCAGTACTTC. It translates to CASSYPSGGSSYEQYF.

The chain carries TRBV2 and TRBJ2-5, with D perhaps TRBD1 or TRBD2 (6 bases each). V lost 7 bases and J 8 bases, leaving 17 bases between the germline ends. This CDR3 is 13 amino acids long. Germline loops: CDR1 SNHLY, CDR2 FYNNEI. For the CDR3, the DNA is TGTGCCAGCACCGAGGGGGGAGAGGATACCCAGTACTTC. Translating gives CASTEGGEDTQYF.